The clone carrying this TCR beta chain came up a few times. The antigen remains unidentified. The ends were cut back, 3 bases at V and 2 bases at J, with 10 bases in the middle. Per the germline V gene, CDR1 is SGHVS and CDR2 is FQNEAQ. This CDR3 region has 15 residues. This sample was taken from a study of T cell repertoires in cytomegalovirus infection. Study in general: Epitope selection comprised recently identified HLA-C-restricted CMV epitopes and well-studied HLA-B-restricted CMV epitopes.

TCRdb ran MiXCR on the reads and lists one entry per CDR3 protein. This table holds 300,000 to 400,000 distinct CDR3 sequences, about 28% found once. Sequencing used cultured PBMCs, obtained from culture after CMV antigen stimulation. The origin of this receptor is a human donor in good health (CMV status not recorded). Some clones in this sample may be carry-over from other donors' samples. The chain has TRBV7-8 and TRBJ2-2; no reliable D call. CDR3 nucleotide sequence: TGTGCCAGCAGCTTGCGGCTACCAAACACCGGGGAGCTGTTTTTT. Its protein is CASSLRLPNTGELFF.